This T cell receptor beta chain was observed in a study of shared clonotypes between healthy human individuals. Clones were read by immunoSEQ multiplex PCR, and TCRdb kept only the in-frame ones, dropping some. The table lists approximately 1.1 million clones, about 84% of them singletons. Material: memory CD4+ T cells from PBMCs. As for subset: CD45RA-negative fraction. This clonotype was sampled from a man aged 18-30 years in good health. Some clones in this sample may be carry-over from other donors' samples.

The CDR3 is CASSLVGVYEQYF. In DNA form, the CDR3 reads TGTGCCAGCAGCTTAGTAGGGGTCTACGAGCAGTACTTC. This chain connects TRBV7-9 to TRBJ2-7; TRBD1 is a possible D gene (5 bases). Trimming took 1 base from V and 3 from J, leaving 7 bases between them. CDR3 length: 13 amino acids. The germline CDR1 and CDR2 sequences are SEHNR and FQNEAQ (reference sequence).